The 6 T cell receptor beta chains below all came from one sample that was sequenced in a study of post-analysis software for immune sequencing data. Findings of the study overall: Higher frequency in patients than in controls was seen for roughly five TRBV segments, with TRBV5-6, TRBV5-1 and TRBV20-1 among them.

Unique molecular identifiers featured in each of the TCR beta cDNA libraries. A single record per CDR3 protein comes from TCRdb applying MiXCR to the PCR reads. The data hold over 300,000 distinct CDR3 sequences, with roughly 38% observed a single time. Antigen specificity for these receptors is unknown. The specimen was blood. The receptors come from a girl aged 10 to 17 with multiple sclerosis.

The chain couples TRBV10-3 to TRBJ1-1, with D possibly TRBD1 on 6 matching bases. Looked up from germline, CDR1 is ENHRY and CDR2 is SYGVKD. This CDR3 contains 14 residues. The V and J ends lost 6 bases and 2 bases respectively, with 13 bases between them. CDR3 residues: CAISPGQINTEAFF. In nucleotides, the CDR3 is TGTGCCATCAGCCCCGGACAGATAAACACTGAAGCTTTCTTT.

The chain uses TRBV29-1 and TRBJ2-4, with D hard to call. Germline values: CDR1 SQVTM, CDR2 ANQGSEA. The CDR3 is 13 amino acids. Trimming pared 7 bases from V and 7 bases from J, leaving 17 bases between. DNA for the CDR3: TGCAGCGCCGCGCGCTTCGACCAGAACATTCAGTACTTC. Protein product: CSAARFDQNIQYF.

This chain uses TRBV6-6 with TRBJ2-7, with TRBD2 matching over 8 bases. The V gene end was trimmed by 10 bases and the J gene end by 2 bases; junction bases not matched to a gene: 4. In germline, CDR1 is MNHNY, CDR2 SVGAGI (reference sequence). CDR3 size: 12 residues. CDR3 in DNA: TGTGCCACCTTGGGACTAGCCTACGAGCAGTACTTC. It codes for CATLGLAYEQYF.

At least ten counts were recorded for this clonotype. This chain connects TRBV10-2 to TRBJ2-5; 9 bases agree with TRBD1. Germline trimming cut 5 bases from V and 3 bases from J; bases unmatched to any gene: 4. The CDR3 has 14 amino acids. Germline loops: CDR1 WSHSY, CDR2 SAAADI. CDR3 DNA sequence: TGCGCCAGCAGTCTACAGGGGGCAGAAGAGACCCAGTACTTC. Translation: CASSLQGAEETQYF.

This clonotype has just a few counts. The chain employs TRBV4-1 and TRBJ2-5; D may be TRBD1 (6 bases). Trimming pared 4 bases from V and 2 bases from J, leaving 17 bases between. The CDR3 loop spans 16 amino acids. Germline assignment: CDR1 MGHRA and CDR2 YSYEKL. The CDR3 loop is CASSRKPRTEQETQYF. The DNA of the CDR3 is TGCGCCAGCAGCCGAAAACCGAGGACAGAACAAGAGACCCAGTACTTC.

The chain employs TRBV12-5 and TRBJ2-5, with 9 bases fitting TRBD1. The V gene end was trimmed by 2 bases and the J gene end by 4 bases; junction bases not matched to a gene: 5. The length of the CDR3 is 15 residues. In germline, CDR1 is LGHNT, CDR2 FRNRAP. The CDR3 protein is CASGLLDRGGETQYF. The CDR3 DNA reads TGTGCTAGTGGTTTGTTGGACAGGGGAGGAGAGACCCAGTACTTC.